This entry features one TCR beta chain sequence. This clone was counted once. Its antigen is still unknown. One base away there is no much larger clone; base qualities are not given. The sample comes from a study of memory CD4+ T cells and cytomegalovirus serostatus (dated by TCRdb to the late 2010s). About the investigation overall: The cohort comprised some 35 healthy Belgian adults, 9 CMV seropositive and some 25 CMV seronegative. CD4+ memory TCRbeta repertoires of a Belgian cohort with known cytomegalovirus serostatus were sequenced in order to replicate a published TCR-based CMV serostatus classifier. The full study reports these points: Results were interpreted as suggesting that the CMV-associated TCR signature is largely present in the CD4+ memory repertoire. Among the 150 to 200 previously reported CMV-associated TCRbeta sequences, 67 showed up in the CD4+ memory repertoires, with each one found in between one and five individuals. Only CD4+CD45RO+ memory cells were sequenced, in contrast to the original study, in which naive and memory CD4+ and CD8+ populations were covered. For CMV serostatus prediction, a median bootstrapped AUC of 0.95 was reached with the original framework, and a median bootstrapped AUC of roughly 0.92 was reached with a US-trained random forest. The original-framework classifier achieved a median bootstrapped AUC of about 0.94 with a 95% CI of 0.76-1.00 on the Belgian cohort.

Its CDR3 holds 17 amino acids, cysteine through phenylalanine. Solely the CDR3 DNA is kept, with 51 bases framed from the first base. For this chain, trimming is 0 bases at the V end and 9 bases at the J end, and the number of junction bases without a gene match is 11. From the germline V gene (reference sequence), CDR1 is MNHEY and CDR2 is SMNVEV. Genomic DNA was extracted from sorted cells with the Quick-DNA Microprep Kit. TCRbeta DNA was amplified with the immunoSEQ hsTCRbeta kit following the manufacturer's protocol. TCRbeta libraries were sequenced on an Illumina MiSeq instrument. Per the source publication's procedure: After out-of-frame sequences were removed, millions of distinct TCRbeta sequences remained, averaging around 70,000 per individual. Each individual was scored according to the count of some 160 previously reported CMV-associated TCRbeta sequences and the total productive distinct TCRbeta count. A beta-binomial model was reimplemented in Python, and scikit-learn random forests with default parameters were trained on data from the US cohort. On the Belgian cohort, classifier performance was reported as the median AUC, along with percentile confidence intervals, across 10,000 bootstrap iterations. Held by TCRdb, this immuneACCESS table contains in-frame sequences only and omits some clones. Under half of the omission traces to an unresolved V gene where checked; the cause of the rest is unknown. The DNA was the basis for D and trimming; V, J and clone size are from that table. This sample comprises 75,000 to 90,000 clones, 75% to 90% of them detected only once. The ten largest make up around 0.78% of the sample.

Single viable CD3+CD4+CD8-CD45RO+ cells were sorted as memory CD4+ T cells on a FACSAria II. CMV serostatus was assessed using a Roche Elecsys assay, by which serum IgG against CMV pp150, pp28, p38 and p52 was detected. Once the samples were thawed, total CD4+ T cells were enriched through positive selection using CD4 magnetic microbeads. Samples originated from another study that specifically interrogated the CD4+ T cell memory repertoire. Peripheral blood mononuclear cells were isolated and cryopreserved following standard operating procedures; serum was stored at -80 °C. Staining used CD3-PerCP (BW264/56), CD4-APC (RPA-T4), CD45RO-PE (UCHT1) and CD8-Pacific Orange (3B5) antibodies, with Sytox blue excluding non-viable cells.

The sequence links TRBV27 to TRBJ2-1, with TRBD2 matching 10 junction bases. Sequenced material: memory CD4+ T cells from blood. The receptor's source is an adult in good health and CMV-seronegative. The DNA sequence is given as TGTGCCAGCAGTTTATCAAGCGGGGGGGCCTCAAGAGTTGAGCAGTTCTTC. Its amino acids are CASSLSSGGASRVEQFF.